This T cell receptor beta chain was recovered during a study of cytomegalovirus exposure and HLA in healthy donors. A remark on this clone: Its antigen is unknown.

The PCR ran on 60 Vbeta and 13 Jbeta primers. Assay: immunoSEQ multiplex PCR; the TCRdb copy retains only in-frame clones and omits some. The table records tens of thousands of clones, just under 75% of them present only once. Trimming cost V 0 bases and J 2 bases, with 5 bases left between them. CDR3 length: 13 amino acids. Germline CDR1 and CDR2: SGHDT and YYEEEE. Regarding the study as a whole: Sequences of the TCR beta chain were said to predict the HLA-A and HLA-B alleles of most subjects accurately. Most TCRs appeared rarely, but some public TCRs recurred in many donors. The productive fraction for most TCR beta V segments was about 90% or about 30% in an earlier analysis. Some V segments, TRBV6-2 and TRBV6-3 among them, were indistinguishable and were therefore excluded.

The specimen was PBMCs. This chain uses TRBV5-6 with TRBJ2-5; D gene uncertain. The receptor was isolated from a man aged 25-40 years in good health and CMV-seropositive. CDR3 sequence: CASSLGGQETQYF. CDR3 DNA: TGTGCCAGCAGCTTGGGAGGACAAGAGACCCAGTACTTC.